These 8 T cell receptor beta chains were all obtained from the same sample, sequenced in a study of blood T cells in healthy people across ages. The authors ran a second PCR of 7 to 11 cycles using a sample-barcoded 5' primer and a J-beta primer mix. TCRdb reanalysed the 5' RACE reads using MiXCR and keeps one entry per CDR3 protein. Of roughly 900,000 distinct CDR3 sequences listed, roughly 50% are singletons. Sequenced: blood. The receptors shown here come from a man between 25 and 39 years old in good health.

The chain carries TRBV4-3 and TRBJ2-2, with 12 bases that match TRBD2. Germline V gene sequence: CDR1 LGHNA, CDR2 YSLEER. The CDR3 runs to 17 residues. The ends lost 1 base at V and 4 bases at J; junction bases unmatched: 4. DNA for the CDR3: TGCGCCAGCAGCCAAGTGCTAGCGGGGGGGAGCACCGGGGAGCTGTTTTTT. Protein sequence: CASSQVLAGGSTGELFF.

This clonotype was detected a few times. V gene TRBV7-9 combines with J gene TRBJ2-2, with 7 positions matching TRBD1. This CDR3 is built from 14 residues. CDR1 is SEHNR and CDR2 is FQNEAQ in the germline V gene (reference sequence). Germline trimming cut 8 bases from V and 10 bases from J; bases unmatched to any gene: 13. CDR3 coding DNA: TGTGCCAGCGTCTCCTCGAGGGGGCTTGAGGAGCTGTTTTTT. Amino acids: CASVSSRGLEELFF. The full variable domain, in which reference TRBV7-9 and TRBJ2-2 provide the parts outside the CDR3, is DTGVSQNPRHKITKRGQNVTFRCDPISEHNRLYWYRQTLGQGPEFLTYFQNEAQLEKSRLLSDRFSAERPKGSFSTLEIQRTEQGDSAMYLCASVSSRGLEELFFGEGSRLTVL.

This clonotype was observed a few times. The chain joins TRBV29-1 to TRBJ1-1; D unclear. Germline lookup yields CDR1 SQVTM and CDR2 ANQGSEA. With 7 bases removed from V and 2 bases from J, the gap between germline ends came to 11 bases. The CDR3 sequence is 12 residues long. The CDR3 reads CSAQIGNTEAFF. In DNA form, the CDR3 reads TGCAGCGCCCAAATCGGAAACACTGAAGCTTTCTTT.

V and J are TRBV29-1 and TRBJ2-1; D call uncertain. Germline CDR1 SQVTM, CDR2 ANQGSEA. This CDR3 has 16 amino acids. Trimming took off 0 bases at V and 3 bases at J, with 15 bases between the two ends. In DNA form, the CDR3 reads TGCAGCGTTGAAGATTGGGCTATCGTTAACTACAATGAGCAGTTCTTC. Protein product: CSVEDWAIVNYNEQFF.

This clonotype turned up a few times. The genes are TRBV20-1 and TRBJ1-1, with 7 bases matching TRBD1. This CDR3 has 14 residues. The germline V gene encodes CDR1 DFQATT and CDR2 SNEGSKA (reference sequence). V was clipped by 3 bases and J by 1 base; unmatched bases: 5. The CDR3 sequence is CSARAGQRNTEAFF. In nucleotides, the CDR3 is TGCAGTGCTAGGGCGGGACAGCGGAACACTGAAGCTTTCTTT.

DNA for the CDR3: TGTGCCAGCAGTTACGGGGGGACTTCACCCCTCCACTTT. Residues: CASSYGGTSPLHF. This chain joins TRBV6-6 and TRBJ1-6, with D maybe TRBD1 (5 bases). Germline CDR1 MNHNY, CDR2 SVGAGI (reference sequence). The CDR3 totals 13 residues. V lost 2 bases, J lost 9 bases, and 8 bases lay in between.

CDR3 sequence reads: CASSLVRSGTQYF. The CDR3 DNA reads as TGTGCCAGCAGCTTAGTAAGGTCGGGAACGCAGTATTTT. The chain links TRBV7-2 to TRBJ2-3; weak D call: TRBD2 (5 bases). The CDR3 contains 13 residues. Germline CDR1 reads SGHTA; CDR2 reads FQGNSA. Trimming removed 1 base from V and 9 bases from J, with 11 bases in between.

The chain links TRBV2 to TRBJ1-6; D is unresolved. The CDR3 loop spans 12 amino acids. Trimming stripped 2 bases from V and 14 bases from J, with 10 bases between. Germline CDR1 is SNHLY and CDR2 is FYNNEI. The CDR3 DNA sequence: TGTGCCAGCAGTGAACGGACCCGAACCCTCCACTTT. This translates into CASSERTRTLHF.